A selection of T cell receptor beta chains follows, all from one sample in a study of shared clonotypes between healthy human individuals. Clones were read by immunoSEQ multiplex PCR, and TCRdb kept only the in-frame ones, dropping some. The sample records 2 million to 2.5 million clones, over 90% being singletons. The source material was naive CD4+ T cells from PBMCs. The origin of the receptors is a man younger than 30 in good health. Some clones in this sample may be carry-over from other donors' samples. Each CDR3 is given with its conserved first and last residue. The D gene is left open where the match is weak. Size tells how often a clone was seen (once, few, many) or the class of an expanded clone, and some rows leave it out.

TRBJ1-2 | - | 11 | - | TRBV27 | CAGRSTPGYTF | TGTGCCGGCCGGTCGACGCCTGGCTACACCTTC
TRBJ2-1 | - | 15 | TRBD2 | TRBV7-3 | CASSSSGNSYNEQFF | TGTGCCAGCAGTTCCAGCGGGAACTCCTACAATGAGCAGTTCTTC
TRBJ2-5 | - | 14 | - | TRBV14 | CASSRLSVGETQYF | TGTGCCAGCAGCCGCCTTTCCGTGGGAGAGACCCAGTACTTC
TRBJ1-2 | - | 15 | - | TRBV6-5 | CASSYLDKDGYGYTF | TGTGCCAGCAGTTACTTGGACAAAGACGGCTATGGCTACACCTTC
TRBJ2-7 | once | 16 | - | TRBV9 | CASSVGRQDLSREQYF | TGTGCCAGCAGCGTAGGGAGACAGGATCTTTCGAGAGAGCAGTACTTC
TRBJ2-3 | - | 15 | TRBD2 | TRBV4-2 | CASKRLAVSTDTQYF | TGTGCCAGCAAACGACTAGCGGTTAGCACAGATACGCAGTATTTT
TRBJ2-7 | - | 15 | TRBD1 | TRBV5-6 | CASSWERRGYNEQYF | TGTGCCAGCAGCTGGGAGCGCAGGGGGTATAATGAGCAGTACTTC
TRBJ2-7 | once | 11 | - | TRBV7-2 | CASSRQYEQYF | TGTGCCAGCAGCCGGCAGTACGAGCAGTACTTC
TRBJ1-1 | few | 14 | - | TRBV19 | CASSALETGTEAFF | TGTGCCAGTAGTGCCTTAGAAACGGGCACTGAAGCTTTCTTT
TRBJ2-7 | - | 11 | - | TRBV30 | CAWGTSYEQYF | TGTGCCTGGGGGACCTCCTACGAGCAGTACTTC